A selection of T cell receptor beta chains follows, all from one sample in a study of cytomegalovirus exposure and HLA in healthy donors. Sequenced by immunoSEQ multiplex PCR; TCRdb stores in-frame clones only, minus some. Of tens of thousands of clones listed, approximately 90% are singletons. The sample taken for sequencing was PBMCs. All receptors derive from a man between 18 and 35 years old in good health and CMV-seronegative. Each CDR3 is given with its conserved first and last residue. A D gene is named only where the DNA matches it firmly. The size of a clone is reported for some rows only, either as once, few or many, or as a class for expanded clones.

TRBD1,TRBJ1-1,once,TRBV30,TGTGCCTGGAGCGACAGGGGCAGGGGCTGGAACACTGAAGCTTTCTTT,CAWSDRGRGWNTEAFF
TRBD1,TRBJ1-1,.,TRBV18,TGTGCCAGCTCATCCTTTGACAGGGGGCGCGGAACTGAAGCTTTCTTT,CASSSFDRGRGTEAFF
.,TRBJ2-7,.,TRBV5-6,TGTGCCAGCAGTTTCGCCTACGAGCAGTACTTC,CASSFAYEQYF
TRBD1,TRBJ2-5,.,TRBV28,TGTGCCAGCAGCAGCTGGACAGGGGACCAAGAGACCCAGTACTTC,CASSSWTGDQETQYF
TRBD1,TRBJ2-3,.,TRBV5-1,TGCGCCAGCAGCTTGATCCACTCGGACAGGGGGACAGATACGCAGTATTTT,CASSLIHSDRGTDTQYF
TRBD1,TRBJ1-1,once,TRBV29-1,TGCAGCGTTGAAGACTGGGGACAGTCGGCTGAAGCTTTCTTT,CSVEDWGQSAEAFF
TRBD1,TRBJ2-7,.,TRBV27,TGTGCCAGCAGTTTAGGGCAGGGGGCCTACGAGCAGTACTTC,CASSLGQGAYEQYF
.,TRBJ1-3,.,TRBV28,TGTGCCAGCAGCCTTGCCCACAAATACTCTGGAAACACCATATATTTT,CASSLAHKYSGNTIYF
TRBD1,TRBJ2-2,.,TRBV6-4,TGTGCCAGCAGTGACGAGGGGGCGAAGGGGGAGCTGTTTTTT,CASSDEGAKGELFF
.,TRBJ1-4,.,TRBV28,TGTGCCATCCAGAGGCAGGAAAAACTGTTTTTT,CAIQRQEKLFF
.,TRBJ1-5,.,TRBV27,TGTGCCAGCAGGCACGGGGGGCCAAATCAGCCCCAGCATTTT,CASRHGGPNQPQHF
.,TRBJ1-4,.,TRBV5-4,TGTGCCAGCAGCTCCGGGGACTTCGAAGGTGAAAAACTGTTTTTT,CASSSGDFEGEKLFF
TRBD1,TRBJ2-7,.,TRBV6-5,TGTGCCAGCTTGAGGCCAGGGGGAATCGAGCAGTACTTC,CASLRPGGIEQYF
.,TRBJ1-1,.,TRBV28,TGTGCCAGCACCCCCCCCGGGAACACTGAAGCTTTCTTT,CASTPPGNTEAFF
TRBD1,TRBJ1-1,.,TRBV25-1,TGTGCCAGCAGTCCCGAATCACAGGGGACAGCTTTCTTT,CASSPESQGTAFF